The 17 T cell receptor beta chains in this list originate from one sample, sequenced in a study of T cells in Graves' hyperthyroidism and ophthalmopathy. Authors of the study amplified TCR beta CDR3 regions from RNA transcripts. The HTBI primer set drove a first-round RT-PCR of the TCR CDR3. From the multiplex PCR reads, TCRdb called clonotypes with MiXCR, one entry per CDR3 protein. The sample has about 590,000 distinct CDR3 sequences; approximately 14% are singletons. Sequencing was carried out using blood. These TCRs come from a woman younger than 30 with Graves' ophthalmopathy.

This clonotype was found many times. The chain carries TRBV19 and TRBJ2-3; D gene uncertain. Germline assignment: CDR1 LNHDA and CDR2 SQIVND (reference sequence). The CDR3 spans 16 residues. Trimming removed 2 bases from V and 4 bases from J, with 16 bases in between. Here the CDR3 DNA reads TGTGCCAGTAGTATATGGAGTGGCAGTCGCGCAGATACGCAGTATTTT. Protein: CASSIWSGSRADTQYF.

The chain has TRBV27 and TRBJ1-6; 7 positions agree with TRBD1. The germline CDR1 and CDR2 sequences are MNHEY and SMNVEV (reference sequence). This CDR3 is built from 14 residues. With V trimmed by 3 bases and J by 10 bases, 6 bases remained unmatched. The CDR3 sequence: CASSLGQPGSPLHF. CDR3 DNA: TGTGCCAGCAGTTTGGGACAGCCAGGATCACCCCTCCACTTT.

This clonotype has a count of ten or more. V and J are TRBV7-9 and TRBJ2-7; 9 nucleotides agree with TRBD1. CDR1 and CDR2 (germline): SEHNR, FQNEAQ (reference sequence). The CDR3 has 16 residues. J gave up 4 bases and V 5 bases, and 12 bases lay outside the gene matches. This chain's CDR3 is CASSGLPRDRAYEQYF. The CDR3 nucleotides read TGTGCCAGCAGCGGACTGCCCCGGGACAGGGCATACGAGCAGTACTTC.

Many counts were recorded for this clonotype. J is TRBJ2-1 and V is TRBV20-1; 9 bases match TRBD2. Germline loops: CDR1 DFQATT, CDR2 SNEGSKA (reference sequence). V lost 5 bases, J lost 6 bases, and 8 bases stayed unmatched. This CDR3 is built from 14 residues. The CDR3 spells CSAPLAGSINEQFF. The CDR3 coding sequence is TGCAGTGCTCCTCTAGCGGGGTCAATCAATGAGCAGTTCTTC.

This chain links TRBV6-2 or TRBV6-3 with TRBJ2-1, with TRBD2 matching 15 bases. The ends lost 0 bases at V and 8 bases at J; junction bases unmatched: 5. This CDR3 has 17 amino acids. Germline V gene lookup returns CDR1 MNHEY and CDR2 SVGEGT. CDR3 nucleotides: TGTGCCAGCAGTTACTCCGGGACTAGCGGGAGGTACGATGAGCAGTTCTTC. As protein: CASSYSGTSGRYDEQFF.

This clonotype was observed at least ten times. The chain couples TRBV10-3 to TRBJ1-1; weak D call: TRBD1 (5 bases). CDR3 size: 13 residues. Trimming pared 8 bases from V and 8 bases from J, leaving 18 bases between. Germline CDR1 and CDR2: ENHRY and SYGVKD. CDR3 nucleotide sequence: TGTGCCATCGGGAGGCCGAGGGGTTCCGAAGCTTTCTTT. Translation: CAIGRPRGSEAFF.

This clonotype was seen many times. V usage is TRBV28 and J usage is TRBJ2-4; D remains ambiguous. The germline CDR1 and CDR2 sequences are MDHEN and SYDVKM. Trimming took 1 base from V and 0 from J, leaving 10 bases between them. The CDR3 is made up of 16 amino acids. The CDR3 protein is CASSLSISLAKNIQYF. The DNA of the CDR3 is TGTGCCAGCAGTTTATCTATTAGTCTAGCCAAAAACATTCAGTACTTC.

This clonotype was counted ten times or more. The chain combines TRBV6-1 with TRBJ2-5, with a weak D call TRBD2 (6 bases). Germline V gene sequence: CDR1 MNHNS, CDR2 SASEGT. The CDR3 sequence is 14 residues long. The germline V and J ends were trimmed by 9 bases and 2 bases, with 16 bases remaining between them. CDR3 nucleotide sequence: TGTGCCAGTATGGGCTTAGCGGTACAAGAGACCCAGTACTTC. It is translated as CASMGLAVQETQYF.

This clonotype was seen many times. The V and J genes are TRBV28 and TRBJ1-5; 8 bases line up with TRBD1. The germline gives CDR1 MDHEN, CDR2 SYDVKM. With V trimmed by 6 bases and J by 2 bases, 12 bases remained unmatched. CDR3 length equals 17 residues. Here the CDR3 DNA reads TGTGCCAGCAGCTTACGATACAGGGGACAGGGCAATCAGCCCCAGCATTTT. The encoded protein is CASSLRYRGQGNQPQHF.

This clonotype has ten or more counts. The chain recombines TRBV6-1 with TRBJ1-2; TRBD1 agrees at 8 bases. The CDR3 contains 14 residues. Germline-derived CDR1 and CDR2 are MNHNS and SASEGT. Losses at the gene ends were 10 bases for V and 8 bases for J; bases not matched to a gene: 15. Here the CDR3 DNA reads TGTGCCACCGACCCGGACAGGGCTCTGTGGGGCTACACCTTC. Amino acids: CATDPDRALWGYTF.

V usage is TRBV18 and J usage is TRBJ2-7, with D perhaps TRBD1 (6 bases). V lost 0 bases and J 4 bases, leaving 10 bases between the germline ends. CDR3 length: 14 residues. Germline V gene lookup returns CDR1 KGHSH and CDR2 LQKENI. CDR3 sequence reads: CASSPPDSLYEQYF. CDR3 nucleotide sequence: TGTGCCAGCTCACCACCGGACAGCCTTTACGAGCAGTACTTC. The full variable domain, rest sourced from reference TRBV18 and TRBJ2-7, is NAGVMQNPRHLVRRRGQEARLRCSPMKGHSHVYWYRQLPEEGLKFMVYLQKENIIDESGMPKERFSAEFPKEGPSILRIQQVVRGDSAAYFCASSPPDSLYEQYFGPGTRLTVT.

The rearrangement uses TRBV27 and TRBJ2-1; 11 nucleotides align to TRBD2. With V trimmed by 11 bases and J by 1 base, 10 bases remained unmatched. Germline V gene lookup returns CDR1 MNHEY and CDR2 SMNVEV (reference sequence). The CDR3 length is 16 residues. The DNA for the CDR3 is TGTGCCTGCTCCGTAGCGGGAGGGCCTTCCTACAATGAGCAGTTCTTC. Translation gives CACSVAGGPSYNEQFF.

This clonotype was seen only a few times. A much larger clone lies a single base off, so this may be a read error. The final CDR3 position lacks the conserved phenylalanine or tryptophan, pointing to a likely read error. V usage is TRBV12-3 or TRBV12-4 and J usage is TRBJ1-2; a weak D match, TRBD1 (6 bases). Trimming took 6 bases from V and 4 from J, leaving 12 bases between them. The CDR3 is 13 residues long. For the CDR3, the DNA is TGTGCCAGCAGCACCACAGGGTCCTATGGCTACACCCTC. This codes for CASSTTGSYGYTL.

This clonotype was picked up a small number of times. The chain has TRBV27 and TRBJ2-5; 8 nucleotides agree with TRBD2. After removal of 6 bases from V and 4 bases from J, the junction contained 10 bases not matched to a gene. The CDR3 loop spans 15 amino acids. Germline V CDR1 and CDR2: MNHEY, SMNVEV (reference sequence). CDR3 protein: CASSAPGGGAETQYF. The CDR3 nucleotides are TGTGCCAGCAGCGCCCCCGGGGGGGGAGCAGAGACCCAGTACTTC.

The chain couples TRBV12-3 or TRBV12-4 to TRBJ2-3; D may be TRBD1 or TRBD2 (5 bases each). This CDR3 spans 14 amino acids. V was trimmed by 3 bases and J by 3 bases, leaving 10 bases between them. The CDR3 here is CASSFRDGTDTQYF. CDR3 nucleotides: TGTGCCAGCAGTTTTCGGGACGGAACAGATACGCAGTATTTT.

This clonotype was counted at least ten times. V usage is TRBV28 and J usage is TRBJ1-1; weak D call: TRBD1 (6 bases). Trimming cost V 3 bases and J 1 base, with 9 bases left between them. CDR3 length equals 14 residues. Germline CDR1 is MDHEN and CDR2 is SYDVKM. The DNA of the CDR3 is TGTGCCAGCAGTTTGGGACACGGGAACACTGAAGCTTTCTTT. It yields the protein CASSLGHGNTEAFF.

The chain uses TRBV6-2 or TRBV6-3 and TRBJ2-7; TRBD2 aligns across 13 bases. Germline values: CDR1 MNHEY, CDR2 SVGEGT. With V trimmed by 2 bases and J by 2 bases, 3 bases remained unmatched. The CDR3 is made up of 16 amino acids. This chain's CDR3 is CASSYPTSGRTYEQYF. CDR3 sequence (DNA): TGTGCCAGCAGTTACCCGACTAGCGGGAGGACCTACGAGCAGTACTTC.